Listed here are 6 T cell receptor beta chains from one sample, sequenced in a study of regulatory T cells in long-lasting Graves disease. Investigators prepared the TCR beta libraries by applying iRepertoire HTBI primers and Arm-PCR of CDR3 regions. TCRdb used MiXCR to reprocess the multiplex PCR reads, holding one entry per CDR3 protein. This table has 700,000 or so distinct CDR3 sequences, 30% appearing once. Described time point: persistent/refractory GD, antithyroid drugs over 5 years with positive TRAb. RNA extracted from PBMCs served as the sequencing template. The specimen comprised peripheral blood mononuclear cells (PBMCs), sampled when the disease was refractory, from a patient treated with antithyroid drugs. The receptors here all came from a female donor with Graves disease.

V gene TRBV20-1 combines with J gene TRBJ1-1; no reliable D call. V was pared by 3 bases and J by 4 bases, with 15 bases between. In germline, CDR1 is DFQATT, CDR2 SNEGSKA (reference sequence). The CDR3 has 14 residues. The CDR3 loop reads CSASHGGAGTEAFF. CDR3 DNA sequence: TGCAGTGCTAGTCACGGCGGCGCCGGCACTGAAGCTTTCTTT.

This rearrangement joins TRBV30 to TRBJ2-5; possible D gene TRBD2, 6 bases. This CDR3 is built from 15 residues. Germline loops: CDR1 GTSNPN, CDR2 SVGIG (reference sequence). V was trimmed by 2 bases and J by 4 bases, leaving 17 bases between them. CDR3 DNA sequence: TGTGCCTGGAGTCGTGCCCAGGGAGGTCCAGAGACCCAGTACTTC. It specifies CAWSRAQGGPETQYF.

This clonotype has more than one count but fewer than ten. The rearrangement uses TRBV5-1 and TRBJ2-7; 7 bases match TRBD2. V dropped 0 bases and J dropped 2; count of bases not matched to a gene: 11. The CDR3 is made up of 17 amino acids. Germline V gives CDR1 SGHRS, CDR2 YFSETQ. This chain's CDR3 is CASSLETSPSPTYEQYF. The DNA for the CDR3 is TGCGCCAGCAGCTTGGAGACTAGCCCCTCTCCTACCTACGAGCAGTACTTC.

The chain joins TRBV27 to TRBJ2-1, with 11 bases fitting TRBD2. Germline V gene sequence: CDR1 MNHEY, CDR2 SMNVEV (reference sequence). V lost 2 bases, J lost 4 bases, and 4 bases stayed unmatched. The CDR3 is 16 residues long. The CDR3: CASSLGGTSGYNEQFF. The CDR3, as DNA: TGTGCCAGCAGTTTAGGCGGGACTAGCGGTTACAATGAGCAGTTCTTC.

CDR3 DNA: TGTGCCAGCAGTTTCGACAGGGTCACTGAAGCTTTCTTT. Amino acids: CASSFDRVTEAFF. The chain is built from TRBV12-3 or TRBV12-4 and TRBJ1-1; 7 positions match TRBD1. The length of the CDR3 is 13 residues. V lost 3 bases to trimming and J lost 4 bases; unmatched junction nucleotides: 2.

In its sample, this clonotype was seen once. V usage is TRBV11-2 and J usage is TRBJ1-5; D might be TRBD1 (5 bases). Germline V gene data show CDR1 as SGHAT and CDR2 as FQNNGV. Trimming took off 6 bases at V and 5 bases at J, with 14 bases between the two ends. The CDR3 length is 14 residues. The CDR3 nucleotides are TGTGCCAGCAGGGACCGACAGAGCTATCAGCCCCAGCATTTT. Translated, it gives CASRDRQSYQPQHF. The full variable domain, its missing parts supplied by reference TRBV11-2 and TRBJ1-5, is EAGVAQSPRYKIIEKRQSVAFWCNPISGHATLYWYQQILGQGPKLLIQFQNNGVVDDSQLPKDRFSAERLKGVDSTLKIQPAKLEDSAVYLCASRDRQSYQPQHFGDGTRLSIL.